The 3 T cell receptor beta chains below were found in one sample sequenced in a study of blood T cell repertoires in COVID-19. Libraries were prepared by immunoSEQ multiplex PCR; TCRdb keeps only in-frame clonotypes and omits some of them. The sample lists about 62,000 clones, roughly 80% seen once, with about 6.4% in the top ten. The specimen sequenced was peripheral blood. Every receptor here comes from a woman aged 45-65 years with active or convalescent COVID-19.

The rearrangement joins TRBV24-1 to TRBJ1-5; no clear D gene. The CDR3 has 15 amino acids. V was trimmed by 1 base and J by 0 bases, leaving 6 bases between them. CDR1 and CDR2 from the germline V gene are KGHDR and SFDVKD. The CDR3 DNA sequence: TGTGCCACCAGTGATTTTACGGTTAGCAATCAGCCCCAGCATTTT. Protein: CATSDFTVSNQPQHF.

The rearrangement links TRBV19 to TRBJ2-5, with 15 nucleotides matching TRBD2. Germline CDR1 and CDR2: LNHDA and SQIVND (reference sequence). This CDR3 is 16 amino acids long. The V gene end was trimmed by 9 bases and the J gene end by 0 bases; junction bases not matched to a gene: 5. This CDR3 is CASAGTSGRYQETQYF. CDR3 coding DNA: TGTGCCAGCGCCGGGACTAGCGGGAGGTACCAAGAGACCCAGTACTTC.

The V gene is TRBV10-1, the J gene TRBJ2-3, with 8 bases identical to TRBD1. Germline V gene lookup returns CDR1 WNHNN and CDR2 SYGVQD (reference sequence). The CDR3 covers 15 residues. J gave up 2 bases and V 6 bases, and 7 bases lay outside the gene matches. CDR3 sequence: CASRPTGAPTDTQYF. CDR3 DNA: TGCGCCAGCAGACCGACAGGGGCCCCCACAGATACGCAGTATTTT.